These T cell receptor beta chains were read from a single sample in a study of T cell responses to AZD1222 COVID-19 vaccine. The data were produced by immunoSEQ multiplex PCR, yet TCRdb's version contains in-frame clones alone and is incomplete. The sample yields some 150,000 clones, about 92% seen once. The source material was peripheral blood, sampled on day 0 of MenACWY control vaccination. All receptors derive from an adult in good health. The CDR3 runs from the conserved cysteine through the conserved F or W. The D gene is left open where the match is weak. The size of a clone is reported for some rows only, either as once, few or many, or as a class for expanded clones.

clone size: NA; D gene: NA; V gene: TRBV11-1; J gene: TRBJ1-2; CDR3 protein: CASSLGRQGGGYTF; CDR3 DNA: TGTGCCAGCAGCTTAGGTCGCCAGGGAGGTGGCTACACCTTC
clone size: NA; D gene: NA; V gene: TRBV29-1; J gene: TRBJ1-1; CDR3 protein: CSVTEWPMNTEAFF; CDR3 DNA: TGCAGCGTTACCGAGTGGCCCATGAACACTGAAGCTTTCTTT
clone size: NA; D gene: NA; V gene: TRBV28; J gene: TRBJ1-4; CDR3 protein: CASSLYEGGEKLFF; CDR3 DNA: TGTGCCAGCAGTTTATATGAGGGCGGCGAAAAACTGTTTTTT
clone size: NA; D gene: TRBD2; V gene: TRBV7-9; J gene: TRBJ2-1; CDR3 protein: CASGTRTSGSDEQFF; CDR3 DNA: TGTGCCAGCGGCACGAGGACTAGTGGGAGCGACGAGCAGTTCTTC
clone size: NA; D gene: NA; V gene: TRBV3-1/TRBV3-2; J gene: TRBJ1-5; CDR3 protein: CASSQGRGGNQPQHF; CDR3 DNA: TGTGCCAGCAGCCAAGGCAGGGGCGGCAATCAGCCCCAGCATTTT
clone size: NA; D gene: NA; V gene: TRBV6-1; J gene: TRBJ1-1; CDR3 protein: CASSDPGTGRAEAFF; CDR3 DNA: TGTGCCAGCAGTGACCCCGGAACAGGGAGGGCTGAAGCTTTCTTT
clone size: NA; D gene: NA; V gene: TRBV15; J gene: TRBJ1-4; CDR3 protein: CATSRGRNNEKLFF; CDR3 DNA: TGTGCCACCAGCAGAGGCAGGAATAATGAAAAACTGTTTTTT
clone size: NA; D gene: NA; V gene: TRBV11-2; J gene: TRBJ1-3; CDR3 protein: CASSGGGRGNTIYF; CDR3 DNA: TGTGCCAGCAGCGGGGGAGGGCGAGGAAACACCATATATTTT
clone size: NA; D gene: TRBD1; V gene: TRBV18; J gene: TRBJ1-5; CDR3 protein: CASSEGQTPSTQPQHF; CDR3 DNA: TGTGCCAGCTCGGAGGGACAGACCCCCTCCACTCAGCCCCAGCATTTT
clone size: NA; D gene: NA; V gene: TRBV28; J gene: TRBJ1-2; CDR3 protein: CASRTDINYGYTF; CDR3 DNA: TGTGCCAGCAGGACGGACATTAACTATGGCTACACCTTC
clone size: NA; D gene: NA; V gene: TRBV7-9; J gene: TRBJ1-2; CDR3 protein: CASSLMAGIDYGYTF; CDR3 DNA: TGTGCCAGCAGCTTAATGGCAGGGATAGACTATGGCTACACCTTC
clone size: NA; D gene: NA; V gene: TRBV30; J gene: TRBJ2-4; CDR3 protein: CAWSRAENIQYF; CDR3 DNA: TGTGCCTGGAGCAGGGCCGAAAACATTCAGTACTTC
clone size: NA; D gene: NA; V gene: TRBV19; J gene: TRBJ2-3; CDR3 protein: CASSLGAADVSTQYF; CDR3 DNA: TGTGCCAGTAGTCTAGGGGCGGCGGACGTCAGTACGCAGTATTTT
clone size: NA; D gene: NA; V gene: TRBV19; J gene: TRBJ1-2; CDR3 protein: CASSPQTGPGYGYTF; CDR3 DNA: TGTGCCAGTAGTCCACAGACAGGACCTGGCTATGGCTACACCTTC
clone size: NA; D gene: NA; V gene: TRBV24-1; J gene: TRBJ2-2; CDR3 protein: CATSDPGTNTGELFF; CDR3 DNA: TGTGCCACCAGTGATCCCGGGACTAACACCGGGGAGCTGTTTTTT
clone size: once; D gene: NA; V gene: TRBV7-8; J gene: TRBJ1-2; CDR3 protein: CASSLANSYGYTF; CDR3 DNA: TGTGCCAGCAGCTTAGCGAACAGCTATGGCTACACCTTC
clone size: once; D gene: TRBD2; V gene: TRBV7-3; J gene: TRBJ2-3; CDR3 protein: CASSFSGITDTQYF; CDR3 DNA: TGTGCCAGCAGCTTTAGCGGGATCACAGATACGCAGTATTTT
clone size: once; D gene: TRBD2; V gene: TRBV7-6; J gene: TRBJ2-1; CDR3 protein: CASSSLAGAVNEQFF; CDR3 DNA: TGTGCCAGCAGCTCTCTAGCGGGAGCCGTCAATGAGCAGTTCTTC
clone size: NA; D gene: NA; V gene: TRBV12-3/TRBV12-4; J gene: TRBJ1-2; CDR3 protein: CASSLAFYGYTF; CDR3 DNA: TGTGCCAGCAGTTTAGCCTTCTATGGCTACACCTTC
clone size: NA; D gene: NA; V gene: TRBV6-5; J gene: TRBJ1-3; CDR3 protein: CASSYTDNSGNTIYF; CDR3 DNA: TGTGCCAGCAGTTACACCGACAACTCTGGAAACACCATATATTTT
clone size: NA; D gene: NA; V gene: TRBV9; J gene: TRBJ1-1; CDR3 protein: CASSVGQGTEAFF; CDR3 DNA: TGTGCCAGCAGCGTAGGGCAAGGCACTGAAGCTTTCTTT
clone size: NA; D gene: NA; V gene: TRBV10-2; J gene: TRBJ2-5; CDR3 protein: CASSERPGPETQYF; CDR3 DNA: TGCGCCAGCAGTGAGAGGCCAGGCCCAGAGACCCAGTACTTC
clone size: NA; D gene: NA; V gene: TRBV7-6; J gene: TRBJ2-1; CDR3 protein: CASSLDWTLGNEQFF; CDR3 DNA: TGTGCCAGCAGCTTAGACTGGACTCTGGGGAATGAGCAGTTCTTC
clone size: NA; D gene: NA; V gene: TRBV4-2; J gene: TRBJ1-2; CDR3 protein: CASSQDQVGGGYTF; CDR3 DNA: TGTGCCAGCAGCCAAGATCAGGTCGGAGGGGGCTACACCTTC
clone size: once; D gene: NA; V gene: TRBV5-1; J gene: TRBJ1-2; CDR3 protein: CASSFNGNYGYTF; CDR3 DNA: TGCGCCAGCAGCTTTAACGGGAACTATGGCTACACCTTC
clone size: NA; D gene: TRBD1; V gene: TRBV28; J gene: TRBJ1-5; CDR3 protein: CASSFRQGAKQPQHF; CDR3 DNA: TGTGCCAGCAGTTTCCGACAGGGGGCAAAACAGCCCCAGCATTTT
clone size: NA; D gene: NA; V gene: TRBV5-1; J gene: TRBJ1-1; CDR3 protein: CASLREPRTEAFF; CDR3 DNA: TGCGCCAGCTTGCGGGAACCGCGGACTGAAGCTTTCTTT
clone size: NA; D gene: NA; V gene: TRBV7-9; J gene: TRBJ2-1; CDR3 protein: CASSPEWVGGEFF; CDR3 DNA: TGTGCCAGCAGCCCAGAATGGGTGGGGGGAGAGTTCTTC
clone size: few; D gene: NA; V gene: TRBV9; J gene: TRBJ1-1; CDR3 protein: CASSVDVNTEAFF; CDR3 DNA: TGTGCCAGCAGCGTAGACGTGAACACTGAAGCTTTCTTT
clone size: NA; D gene: NA; V gene: TRBV5-1; J gene: TRBJ1-1; CDR3 protein: CASSPFTRDGAEAFF; CDR3 DNA: TGCGCCAGCAGCCCGTTTACAAGGGATGGAGCTGAAGCTTTCTTT
clone size: many; D gene: NA; V gene: TRBV5-4; J gene: TRBJ1-2; CDR3 protein: CASSLAASFYGYTF; CDR3 DNA: TGTGCCAGCAGCTTGGCAGCATCCTTCTATGGCTACACCTTC
clone size: NA; D gene: TRBD2; V gene: TRBV9; J gene: TRBJ2-1; CDR3 protein: CASSVRTSGPTAEQFF; CDR3 DNA: TGTGCCAGCAGCGTTAGGACTAGCGGGCCGACCGCCGAGCAGTTCTTC
clone size: once; D gene: NA; V gene: TRBV5-1; J gene: TRBJ2-7; CDR3 protein: CASSLVRAPYEQYF; CDR3 DNA: TGCGCCAGCAGCTTGGTCCGGGCCCCCTACGAGCAGTACTTC
clone size: few; D gene: TRBD2; V gene: TRBV5-1; J gene: TRBJ2-1; CDR3 protein: CASSGLAGANEQFF; CDR3 DNA: TGCGCCAGCAGTGGGCTAGCGGGAGCCAATGAGCAGTTCTTC
clone size: once; D gene: TRBD1; V gene: TRBV28; J gene: TRBJ1-5; CDR3 protein: CASSFSGTGNQPQHF; CDR3 DNA: TGTGCCAGCAGTTTTTCCGGGACAGGCAATCAGCCCCAGCATTTT
clone size: once; D gene: NA; V gene: TRBV19; J gene: TRBJ2-3; CDR3 protein: CASSRGGWSTDTQYF; CDR3 DNA: TGTGCCAGTAGTCGGGGCGGCTGGAGCACAGATACGCAGTATTTT
clone size: NA; D gene: TRBD1; V gene: TRBV29-1; J gene: TRBJ1-2; CDR3 protein: CSVDGQGSGYTF; CDR3 DNA: TGCAGCGTTGATGGACAGGGGTCTGGCTACACCTTC
clone size: NA; D gene: NA; V gene: TRBV24-1; J gene: TRBJ2-2; CDR3 protein: CATSDVVQGHQPDTGELFF; CDR3 DNA: TGTGCCACCAGTGACGTCGTGCAAGGGCATCAACCTGACACCGGGGAGCTGTTTTTT
clone size: NA; D gene: NA; V gene: TRBV5-1; J gene: TRBJ1-4; CDR3 protein: CASSFAAGLSEKLFF; CDR3 DNA: TGCGCCAGCAGCTTCGCCGCCGGCCTTAGTGAAAAACTGTTTTTT
clone size: NA; D gene: NA; V gene: TRBV24-1; J gene: TRBJ1-4; CDR3 protein: CATSDSYSNEKLFF; CDR3 DNA: TGTGCCACCAGTGATTCGTACAGTAATGAAAAACTGTTTTTT
clone size: NA; D gene: NA; V gene: TRBV9; J gene: TRBJ1-1; CDR3 protein: CASSSGQLNTEAFF; CDR3 DNA: TGTGCCAGCAGCTCCGGACAGCTAAACACTGAAGCTTTCTTT
clone size: NA; D gene: NA; V gene: TRBV3-1/TRBV3-2; J gene: TRBJ2-2; CDR3 protein: CASSRTPEATGELFF; CDR3 DNA: TGTGCCAGCAGCCGGACCCCCGAGGCGACCGGGGAGCTGTTTTTT
clone size: once; D gene: NA; V gene: TRBV9; J gene: TRBJ2-5; CDR3 protein: CASSKNAGTGYQETQYF; CDR3 DNA: TGTGCCAGCAGCAAAAACGCGGGAACAGGGTACCAAGAGACCCAGTACTTC
clone size: NA; D gene: NA; V gene: TRBV9; J gene: TRBJ2-3; CDR3 protein: CASSLTGRTDTQYF; CDR3 DNA: TGTGCCAGCAGCTTAACGGGTCGCACAGATACGCAGTATTTT
clone size: NA; D gene: TRBD2; V gene: TRBV5-1; J gene: TRBJ2-5; CDR3 protein: CASSLVMGEGKQETQYF; CDR3 DNA: TGCGCCAGCAGCTTGGTGATGGGGGAGGGGAAACAAGAGACCCAGTACTTC
clone size: NA; D gene: NA; V gene: TRBV24-1; J gene: TRBJ1-4; CDR3 protein: CATSASGNEKLFF; CDR3 DNA: TGTGCCACCAGTGCTTCGGGAAATGAAAAACTGTTTTTT
clone size: NA; D gene: TRBD1; V gene: TRBV6-5; J gene: TRBJ2-4; CDR3 protein: CASRKQGADKNIQYF; CDR3 DNA: TGTGCCAGCAGAAAACAGGGGGCTGACAAAAACATTCAGTACTTC
clone size: NA; D gene: NA; V gene: TRBV19; J gene: TRBJ1-2; CDR3 protein: CASSTGLVGYTF; CDR3 DNA: TGTGCCAGTTCAACGGGGCTGGTAGGCTACACCTTC
clone size: NA; D gene: NA; V gene: TRBV7-2; J gene: TRBJ2-1; CDR3 protein: CASSPANEQFF; CDR3 DNA: TGTGCCAGCAGTCCGGCTAATGAGCAGTTCTTC
clone size: NA; D gene: NA; V gene: TRBV5-5; J gene: TRBJ1-4; CDR3 protein: CASLDGRGLFF; CDR3 DNA: TGTGCCAGCCTCGATGGCAGGGGACTGTTTTTT
clone size: NA; D gene: TRBD2; V gene: TRBV6-4; J gene: TRBJ2-6; CDR3 protein: CASSEAPAGGSGANVLTF; CDR3 DNA: TGTGCCAGCAGTGAGGCCCCAGCGGGAGGGTCCGGGGCCAACGTCCTGACTTTC
clone size: NA; D gene: TRBD1; V gene: TRBV2; J gene: TRBJ2-7; CDR3 protein: CASSRGGQAYEQYF; CDR3 DNA: TGTGCCAGCAGTCGTGGGGGACAGGCCTACGAGCAGTACTTC
clone size: NA; D gene: TRBD2; V gene: TRBV14; J gene: TRBJ2-7; CDR3 protein: CASSQEGLAGAYEQYF; CDR3 DNA: TGTGCCAGCAGCCAAGAAGGCCTAGCGGGAGCCTACGAGCAGTACTTC
clone size: NA; D gene: NA; V gene: TRBV6-1; J gene: TRBJ1-2; CDR3 protein: CASSVRNGAGNYGYTF; CDR3 DNA: TGTGCCAGCAGTGTACGTAATGGTGCAGGGAACTATGGCTACACCTTC
clone size: NA; D gene: NA; V gene: TRBV19; J gene: TRBJ1-5; CDR3 protein: CASSTYLGDGVAQHF; CDR3 DNA: TGTGCCAGTAGTACCTACCTAGGAGACGGGGTGGCCCAGCATTTT
clone size: once; D gene: TRBD2; V gene: TRBV9; J gene: TRBJ2-1; CDR3 protein: CASSVDSGSYNEQFF; CDR3 DNA: TGTGCCAGCAGCGTAGATAGCGGGAGTTACAATGAGCAGTTCTTC